Below, one T cell receptor (beta chain) is given with its context. Only in-frame clones appear in the TCRdb table, and some are missing; sequencing was by immunoSEQ multiplex PCR. There are approximately 300,000 clones in the sample; 92% occur only once, and less than 20% lies in the top ten. Two negative PCRs, clearance, or symptom resolution characterized the recovered Cohort 3 donors. CDR1 is SNHLY, CDR2 FYNNEI, per germline. V trimming: 8 bases; J trimming: 4 bases; junction bases outside the gene matches: 12. The CDR3 sequence is 18 residues long. The data originate from a study of blood T cell repertoires in COVID-19.

Sequencing was carried out using PBMCs or T cells enriched from blood (not recorded which). The chain combines TRBV2 with TRBJ2-1; 15 bases agree with TRBD2. This receptor was identified in a young woman who had recovered from COVID-19. The CDR3 bases are TGTGCCAGCGTTGGACTAGCGGGAGGGCCGACTGGGTACAATGAGCAGTTCTTC. Its protein is CASVGLAGGPTGYNEQFF.